The 6 T cell receptor beta chains presented below share a single source sample, sequenced in a study of shared clonotypes between healthy human individuals. Generated by immunoSEQ multiplex PCR, the TCRdb table keeps only in-frame clones and is missing some. The sample lists 2,500,000 or so clones, 92% occurring once. What was sequenced was naive CD4+ T cells from PBMCs. The sample's subset: CD45RA+ positively selected. The receptors come from a man aged 18 to 29 in good health. Some clones in this sample may be carry-over from other donors' samples.

Concerning this clone: The sample holds other DNA sequences that translate to the same CDR3. This sequence joins TRBV19 and TRBJ2-7; D unresolved. V lost 2 bases to trimming and J lost 3 bases, with 8 bases between them. Germline V gene data show CDR1 as LNHDA and CDR2 as SQIVND (reference sequence). The CDR3 is 13 residues long. The CDR3 reads CASSIRVGYEQYF. CDR3 bases: TGTGCCAGTAGTATAAGGGTCGGCTACGAGCAGTACTTC.

The chain joins TRBV6-5 to TRBJ2-7; 11 positions match TRBD1. After removal of 0 bases from V and 6 bases from J, the junction contained 4 bases not matched to a gene. This CDR3 has 15 residues. Germline V CDR1 and CDR2: MNHEY, SVGAGI. The CDR3 DNA reads TGTGCCAGCAGTTACTCGCACGGACAGGGGGCCGAGCAGTACTTC. Translation: CASSYSHGQGAEQYF.

The genes are TRBV28 and TRBJ2-1, with D possibly being TRBD1 (5 bases). This CDR3 contains 14 residues. The germline gives CDR1 MDHEN, CDR2 SYDVKM. V was trimmed by 6 bases and J by 8 bases, leaving 17 bases between them. The CDR3 sequence: CASRAYQGRYEQFF. The DNA of the CDR3 is TGTGCCAGCAGAGCTTATCAGGGAAGGTATGAGCAGTTCTTC.

This clone was counted once. V is TRBV5-6 and J is TRBJ1-1, with D maybe TRBD1 (6 bases). Trimming shortened V by 4 bases and J by 5 bases, and 15 bases separated the two germline ends. Germline V CDR1 and CDR2: SGHDT, YYEEEE. This CDR3 is 14 amino acids long. CDR3 in DNA: TGTGCCAGCAGCAGAGAGGGGGGTAGGACTGAAGCTTTCTTT. The encoded protein is CASSREGGRTEAFF.

This chain connects TRBV28 to TRBJ2-2, with TRBD2 matching 9 bases. V was pared by 2 bases and J by 4 bases, with 5 bases of the junction left unmatched. CDR3 length: 16 amino acids. Germline CDR1 MDHEN, CDR2 SYDVKM. The chain's CDR3 is CASSLVAGGPTGELFF. The CDR3 DNA reads TGTGCCAGCAGTTTAGTGGCGGGAGGGCCCACCGGGGAGCTGTTTTTT.

In its sample, this clone was seen once. The chain carries TRBV11-2 and TRBJ2-2, with 9 positions matching TRBD2. After removal of 1 base from V and 3 bases from J, the junction contained 3 bases not matched to a gene. Per the germline V gene, CDR1 is SGHAT and CDR2 is FQNNGV. The CDR3 consists of 16 residues. CDR3 sequence (DNA): TGTGCCAGCAGCTTAGGGGGACTAGCTTACACCGGGGAGCTGTTTTTT. Its translation: CASSLGGLAYTGELFF.